These 11 T cell receptor beta chains share one sample of origin, sequenced in a study of tumor-infiltrating lymphocytes in primary liver carcinoma. The researchers produced TCR beta cDNA from approximately 460 ng total RNA with a constant-region primer. Slightly modified ARM-PCR served as the procedure for the TCR beta libraries. These libraries came from three rounds of nested multiplex PCR. For 10 cycles apiece, the opening two PCR rounds ran with TRBV1-TRBV30 forward primers and a C-beta reverse primer. Using its own MiXCR run on the multiplex PCR reads, TCRdb lists one record per CDR3 protein. The sample comprises under 200,000 distinct CDR3 sequences, about 65% of which are singletons, and 5.5% to 9% rests with the top ten. The study extracted blood RNA from unsorted whole blood and also extracted germline DNA. The sample was peripheral blood. The receptors derive from a woman aged 55-69 years with primary liver carcinoma and hepatitis B virus infection.

For this clonotype: This likely comes from a read error, as the CDR3 has no conserved phenylalanine or tryptophan at its end. This chain joins TRBV11-2 and TRBJ2-1, with D uncertain. There are 14 residues in the CDR3. Trimming took 5 bases from V and 9 from J, leaving 17 bases between them. In germline, CDR1 is SGHAT, CDR2 FQNNGV. CDR3 DNA: TGTGCCAGCAGCGAAGTAATGGGGTTAGGTGAGCAGTTCTTA. Translated: CASSEVMGLGEQFL.

A remark on this clonotype: One junction end does not reproduce the germline sequence, and a read error may be involved. The chain uses TRBV29-1 and TRBJ2-2, with TRBD2 as a possible D gene (7 bases). This CDR3 spans 15 amino acids. CDR1 and CDR2 from the germline V gene are SQVTM and ANQGSEA. CDR3 DNA: TGCAGCATTGAATCGGGGGGCGCGAACACCGGGGAACTGTTTTTT. As protein: CSIESGGANTGELFF.

This clonotype was observed a few times. The rearrangement links TRBV28 to TRBJ2-5; 11 bases are shared with TRBD2. The CDR3 has 15 residues. With 3 bases clipped from V and 1 base from J, the junction kept 1 base outside the gene matches. Looked up from germline, CDR1 is MDHEN and CDR2 is SYDVKM. The CDR3 sequence: CASSLGLAVQETQYF. In DNA, the CDR3 is TGTGCCAGCAGTTTGGGACTAGCGGTCCAAGAGACCCAGTACTTC.

This clonotype was picked up a small number of times. It is likely a read error, because the conserved phenylalanine at the end of the CDR3 is missing. The DNA is omitted, as the CDR3 cannot be located on it reliably, and the CDR3 follows TCRdb's listing. The rearrangement links TRBV11-2 to TRBJ1-1; no check of the table's D call, TRBD1, against the DNA was made. The CDR3 totals 14 residues, both ends included. Looked up from germline, CDR1 is SGHAT and CDR2 is FQNNGV. The CDR3 protein is CASSLRQGGGETFL.

A remark on this clonotype: The junction departs from the called germline gene at one end, perhaps through a read error. The chain has TRBV11-2 and TRBJ1-1; weak D call: TRBD1 (6 bases). There are 13 residues in the CDR3. Germline-derived CDR1 and CDR2 are SGHAT and FQNNGV. CDR3 sequence (DNA): TGTGCCGGCAGATCTAGGACAGCCCCTGAAGCTTTCTTT. It yields the protein CAGRSRTAPEAFF.

On this clonotype: The conserved final phenylalanine or tryptophan is absent from the CDR3, which likely points to a read error. The J gene is TRBJ2-1, the V gene TRBV11-1; D may be TRBD2 (6 bases). The CDR3 extends over 16 amino acids. Germline V CDR1 and CDR2: SGHAT, FQDESV (reference sequence). The V and J ends lost 5 bases and 1 base respectively, with 15 bases between them. The CDR3 DNA is TGTGCCAGCAGCATCGGGGGACTCCGATCCTACAATGAGCAGTTCTCC. Translation gives CASSIGGLRSYNEQFS.

With respect to this clonotype: One junction end does not reproduce the germline sequence, and a read error may be involved. The chain combines TRBV20-1 with TRBJ1-5, with D possibly matching TRBD1 (5 bases). This CDR3 region has 13 residues. CDR1 is DFQATT, CDR2 SNEGSKA, per germline (reference sequence). Written as DNA, the CDR3 is TGCAGTGCTAAAGGGGACGGATACCAGCCCCAACATTTT. It specifies CSAKGDGYQPQHF.

V is TRBV29-1 and J is TRBJ1-2; D possibly corresponds to TRBD1 (6 bases). V was cut by 6 bases and J by 8 bases, with 13 bases left in between. From germline, CDR1 is SQVTM and CDR2 ANQGSEA. CDR3 size: 11 residues. CDR3 sequence reads: CSVGEGEGYTF. The CDR3 DNA sequence: TGCAGCGTCGGCGAGGGGGAAGGCTACACCTTC. The whole variable domain, filled in from reference TRBV29-1 and TRBJ1-2, reads SAVISQKPSRDICQRGTSLTIQCQVDSQVTMMFWYRQQPGQSLTLIATANQGSEATYESGFVIDKFPISRPNLTFSTLTVSNMSPEDSSIYLCSVGEGEGYTFGSGTRLTVV.

The genes are TRBV11-1 and TRBJ2-1; possibly TRBD2 for D (6 bases). From germline, CDR1 is SGHAT and CDR2 FQDESV (reference sequence). V was clipped by 6 bases and J by 2 bases, with 32 bases between them. The CDR3 has 21 amino acids. The CDR3 is CASSPIGWAISPGATYNEQFF. The CDR3 DNA sequence: TGTGCCAGCAGTCCTATAGGATGGGCGATATCACCGGGAGCGACCTACAATGAGCAGTTCTTC.

On this clonotype: One base away lies a much larger clone, so this may be a sequencing read error. V is TRBV6-6 and J is TRBJ1-5; D remains ambiguous. This CDR3 spans 16 amino acids. The germline V gene has CDR1 MNHNY and CDR2 SVGAGI (reference sequence). CDR3 protein: CANSWREVGGNQPQHF. Here the CDR3 DNA reads TGTGCCAACAGTTGGCGCGAGGTCGGTGGCAATCAGCCCCAGCATTTT.

In its sample, this clonotype was seen a few times. V gene TRBV11-2 combines with J gene TRBJ2-3, with 7 positions matching TRBD2. With V trimmed by 5 bases and J by 5 bases, 13 bases remained unmatched. In germline, CDR1 is SGHAT, CDR2 FQNNGV. The CDR3 is 16 residues long. In DNA, the CDR3 is TGTGCCAGCAGCCGGGAAACTGGGAGGGTCGGAGATACGCAGTATTTT. It is translated as CASSRETGRVGDTQYF.